The source of this TCR beta chain is a study of blood T cell repertoires in COVID-19. Germline V gene data show CDR1 as SGHDN and CDR2 as FVKESK. V was cut by 1 base and J by 4 bases, with 8 bases left in between. The CDR3 spans 13 residues. Method: immunoSEQ multiplex PCR; TCRdb's copy keeps in-frame clones and lacks some. Here the sample spans roughly 310,000 clones, around 90% being singletons. The sequence came from a man aged 55-75 years who had recovered from COVID-19. Sequencing used PBMCs or T cells enriched from blood (not recorded which). The chain carries TRBV14 and TRBJ2-7; tentatively, D is TRBD1 (5 bases). The CDR3 region is CASSQVRGYEQYF. As DNA, the CDR3 is TGTGCCAGCAGCCAAGTAAGGGGATACGAGCAGTACTTC.